This T cell receptor beta chain was recovered during a study of graft-versus-host responses after intestinal transplantation (dated by TCRdb to the early 2020s). Regarding the complete study: Recipients received multivisceral, liver-intestinal, or isolated intestinal transplants. A peak of at least 4% donor T cells among recipient peripheral blood mononuclear cells was the definition used for donor T cell macrochimerism. Instead of going to the commercial service, samples from a few later patients were sequenced in-house on an Illumina MiSeq and processed with MiXCR. The cohort enrolled some 23 intestinal transplant recipients, one of whom was a retransplant, and a few patients without pretransplant specimens were excluded. Alloreactive clones were identified by sequencing pre-transplant mixed lymphocyte reaction products and comparing these products with unstimulated pre-transplant donor and recipient T cells. Anti-thymocyte globulin induction was given to all recipients, followed by maintenance tacrolimus and steroids for about 3 years. After intestinal transplantation, graft-versus-host and host-versus-graft alloreactive T cell clones were followed in the graft, circulation and bone marrow using bulk TCR-beta CDR3 sequencing.

Results and caveats for the whole study, not just this receptor: The relatively low number and heterogeneity of intestinal transplant patients limited the conclusions. Early after transplant, declines in HvG clones were associated with peak levels of circulating GvH clones. High GvH to HvG T cell clonal ratios were observed in the allografts of patients with donor T cell macrochimerism. GvH clones were found in recipient bone marrow, and some of the GvH clones appeared earlier in ileal mucosa or blood, which is consistent with an intestinal mucosal origin.

This sample's time point label indicates: cells obtained before transplantation from donor or recipient. CD3+CD4+ and CD3+CD8+ populations were FACS-sorted from unstimulated pre-transplant donor and recipient cells taken from spleen or lymph nodes. Concerning this clone: Its antigen has not been determined. No base quality values were provided; no much bigger clone lies one nucleotide off.

Library preparation employed the immunoSEQ multiplex PCR assay. For most patients, genomic DNA was isolated with the Qiagen DNeasy Blood and Tissue Kit and shipped frozen to Adaptive Biotechnologies for TCR sequencing. For most patients, high-throughput TCR-beta CDR3 sequencing of genomic DNA was performed by Adaptive Biotechnologies. The study's processing was this. Adaptive's ImmunoSEQ software was the source of the TCR sequencing data for over 15 patients, while a few other patients were processed with MiXCR and VDJtools. To correct CD4 versus CD8 sorting errors, any sequence found in both subsets at a frequency ratio below 5:1 was removed. CDR3 nucleotide sequences shared between donor and recipient were removed because their origin could not be assigned. To count as alloreactive, a clone needed at least 2-fold expansion over unstimulated cells and a minimum CFSE-low frequency of 0.002% (template counts) or 0.001% (read counts). A clone was considered mappable if detected in the sequenced pre-transplant spleen, lymph node, or MLR CFSE-low populations of the donor or recipient. Cumulative frequency of alloreactive clones was calculated as a percentage of all sequences weighted by copy number. TCRdb provides this immuneACCESS table in a form limited to in-frame rearrangements. Some clones are lacking; in checked studies, under half of them reflect an unresolved V gene, and why the rest are absent is not known. The V and J calls and clone size are taken from that table; D and trimming were inferred from the DNA. In all, the sample holds tens of thousands of clones, and around 90% of those were seen once. The ten largest clonotypes hold around 7.8% of the sample.

Germline trimming: 5 bases from V, 3 bases from J; junction bases outside gene matches: 8. The CDR3 holds 15 amino acids from the cysteine to the phenylalanine. The sequence is cut down to CDR3 DNA, 45 bases in frame from base 1. In the germline V gene (reference sequence), CDR1 corresponds to PRHDT and CDR2 to FYEKMQ. Specimen: unstimulated CD8+ T cells sorted from spleen or lymph node cells, collected before transplant. The sequence came from a human donor who was the organ donor for an intestinal transplant. The chain is assembled from TRBV13 and TRBJ2-7; TRBD1 agrees with 9 junctional bases. Here is the DNA: TGTGCCAGCAGCACCGGGACAGGGAGTCGCTACGAGCAGTACTTC. Translated, it gives CASSTGTGSRYEQYF.